This T cell receptor beta chain was identified during a study of cytomegalovirus exposure and HLA in healthy donors. The study's findings and limits: When analyzed later, a missense DCLRE1C variant was found to be linked to TCR beta V- and J-gene trimming.

This CDR3 has 15 amino acids. The V gene's germline CDR1 is SGHTS and CDR2 YDEGEE. Trimming took 0 bases from V and 4 from J; bases not matched to a gene: 5. 60 Vbeta and 13 Jbeta primers were used in PCR. The assay was immunoSEQ multiplex PCR, and TCRdb's table has in-frame clones only and misses some. The sample records approximately 190,000 clones, approximately 82% being singletons. About this clone: Its antigen is not identified.

This TCR was sampled from a man between 35 and 55 years old in good health and CMV-seropositive. The V gene is TRBV5-8, the J gene TRBJ2-5, with 8 positions matching TRBD1. The source material was PBMCs. CDR3 coding DNA: TGTGCCAGCAGCTTGGGCAGGGGGCCTGGAGAGACCCAGTACTTC. Protein sequence: CASSLGRGPGETQYF.